Below are 3 T cell receptor beta chains sequenced from a single sample in a study of beta chain features in type 1 diabetes. The study reverse transcribed the entire isolated RNA, so it sequenced expressed TCRB transcripts. Clones were read by immunoSEQ multiplex PCR, and TCRdb kept only the in-frame ones, dropping some. The table records 860,000 or so clones, roughly 16% of them present only once. What was sequenced was naive CD4+ T cells from blood. The receptors stem from a woman aged 18-30 years in good health.

This clone was seen only a few times. The V and J genes are TRBV7-8 and TRBJ2-2, with 8 bases fitting TRBD2. CDR3 length equals 16 residues. Germline V gene sequence: CDR1 SGHVS, CDR2 FQNEAQ. Trimming cost V 1 base and J 4 bases; bases outside gene matches: 5. CDR3 sequence (DNA): TGTGCCAGCAGCTTAGTACCAGCGGGAGTCACCGGGGAGCTGTTTTTT. It encodes CASSLVPAGVTGELFF.

The gene calls are TRBV4-3 and TRBJ2-2; maybe TRBD1 (6 bases). The V gene lost 5 bases and the J gene lost 4 bases, with 14 bases spanning the gap. CDR1 and CDR2 (germline): LGHNA, YSLEER. The CDR3 extends over 15 amino acids. CDR3 in DNA: TGCGCCAGCAGCTCCCGGACAGCTCCCACCGGGGAGCTGTTTTTT. Its translation: CASSSRTAPTGELFF.

In its sample, this clone was seen a few times. The chain combines TRBV19 with TRBJ1-1; D may be TRBD1 (5 bases). V gave up 1 base and J gave up 7 bases, with 10 bases separating them. There are 13 residues in the CDR3. Germline CDR1 and CDR2: LNHDA and SQIVND (reference sequence). The CDR3 coding sequence is TGTGCCAGTAGTATAGTGGGGCAGTATGAAGCTTTCTTT. It encodes CASSIVGQYEAFF.